This T cell receptor (beta chain) came from a study of shared clonotypes between healthy human individuals. Whole-study results and caveats: Having only a few donors restricted how much genetic and exposure-history diversity was captured. Sequencing depth was predicted to influence how clonotypes are shared among donors.

This CDR3 has 14 amino acids. V shed 4 bases and J shed 7 bases, with 17 bases lying between them. From germline, CDR1 is LNHDA and CDR2 SQIVND (reference sequence). As regards this clone: Its antigen is undetermined.

Generated by immunoSEQ multiplex PCR, the TCRdb table keeps only in-frame clones and is missing some. The sample consists of 2,500,000 or so clones, roughly 92% of them appearing once. The receptor's source is a man between 18 and 35 years old in good health. The sequenced sample was naive CD4+ T cells sorted from blood. Indicated subset: CD45RA+ positively selected. The V call is TRBV19, the J call TRBJ2-7, with D perhaps matching TRBD1 (5 bases). The CDR3 spells CASSSDSYPTEQYF. The CDR3 DNA is TGTGCCAGTAGTAGCGACAGTTATCCTACTGAGCAGTACTTC.